The TCR beta chain described here comes from a study of neoadjuvant anti-PD-1 for oral cavity cancer. The sample's time point: after neoadjuvant nivolumab, at surgical resection. After removal of 5 bases from V and 2 bases from J, the junction contained 2 bases not matched to a gene. The CDR3 length is 12 residues. Germline CDR1 is GTSNPN and CDR2 is SVGIG (reference sequence). This table comes from immunoSEQ multiplex PCR, and its TCRdb copy is limited to in-frame clones, with some not included. Here the sample spans approximately 13,000 clones, roughly two thirds being singletons. The source is a person aged 35-79 years with oral cavity squamous cell carcinoma. The chain combines TRBV30 with TRBJ2-7; 8 nucleotides align to TRBD1. The material was PBMCs, obtained after nivolumab (anti-PD-1) treatment. This CDR3 reads CAWGQGPYEQYF. The DNA of the CDR3 is TGTGCCTGGGGACAGGGACCCTACGAGCAGTACTTC. The complete variable domain, with remaining parts taken from reference TRBV30 and TRBJ2-7, reads SQTIHQWPATLVQPVGSPLSLECTVEGTSNPNLYWYRQAAGRGLQLLFYSVGIGQISSEVPQNLSASRPQDRQFILSSKKLLLSDSGFYLCAWGQGPYEQYFGPGTRLTVT.